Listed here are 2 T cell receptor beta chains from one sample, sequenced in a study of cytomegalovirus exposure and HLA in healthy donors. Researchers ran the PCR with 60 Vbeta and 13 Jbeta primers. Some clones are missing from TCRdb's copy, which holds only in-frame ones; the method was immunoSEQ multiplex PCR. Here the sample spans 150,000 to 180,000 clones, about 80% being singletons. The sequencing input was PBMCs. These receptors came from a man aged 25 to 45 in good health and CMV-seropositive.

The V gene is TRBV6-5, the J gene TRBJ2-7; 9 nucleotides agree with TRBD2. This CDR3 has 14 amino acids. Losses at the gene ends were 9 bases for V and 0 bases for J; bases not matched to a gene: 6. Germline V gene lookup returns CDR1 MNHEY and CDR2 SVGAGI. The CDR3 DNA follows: TGTGCCAGTTCTAGCGGGGTCTTCTCCTACGAGCAGTACTTC. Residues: CASSSGVFSYEQYF.

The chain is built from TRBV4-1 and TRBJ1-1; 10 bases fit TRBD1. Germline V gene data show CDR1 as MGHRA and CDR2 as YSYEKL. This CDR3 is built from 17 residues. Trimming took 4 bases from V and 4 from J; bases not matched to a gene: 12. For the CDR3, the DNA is TGCGCCAGCAGCCGCCAGACGTCCGGGACAGGGGCCACTGAAGCTTTCTTT. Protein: CASSRQTSGTGATEAFF.